These 30 T cell receptor beta chains were all obtained from the same sample, sequenced in a study of cytomegalovirus exposure and HLA in healthy donors. 60 Vbeta and 13 Jbeta primers were used in PCR. Clones were sequenced by immunoSEQ multiplex PCR, and TCRdb holds only the in-frame ones, with some missing. The sample shows about 160,000 clones, about three quarters of them seen only once. The source material was PBMCs. These receptors all stem from a woman aged 40 to 50 in good health and CMV-seropositive.

The chain carries TRBV9 and TRBJ2-7; 7 bases map to TRBD2. The V gene's germline CDR1 is SGDLS and CDR2 YYNGEE. Trimming at V came to 0 bases and at J to 3 bases, leaving 6 bases not matched to a gene. The CDR3 totals 15 residues. This chain's CDR3 is CASSVGAGFRYEQYF. CDR3 bases: TGTGCCAGCAGCGTAGGAGCGGGGTTCCGCTACGAGCAGTACTTC. The full variable domain, its missing parts supplied by reference TRBV9 and TRBJ2-7, is DSGVTQTPKHLITATGQRVTLRCSPRSGDLSVYWYQQSLDQGLQFLIQYYNGEERAKGNILERFSAQQFPDLHSELNLSSLELGDSALYFCASSVGAGFRYEQYFGPGTRLTVT.

This chain connects TRBV27 to TRBJ2-5, with TRBD2 identical over 9 bases. J was trimmed by 3 bases and V by 5 bases; bases with no gene match: 7. CDR3 length equals 15 residues. Germline lookup yields CDR1 MNHEY and CDR2 SMNVEV (reference sequence). CDR3 loop: CASSHTPSGEETQYF. CDR3 coding DNA: TGTGCCAGCAGTCACACCCCTAGCGGGGAAGAGACCCAGTACTTC.

V usage is TRBV7-2 and J usage is TRBJ1-1; D is ambiguous. The germline V gene has CDR1 SGHTA and CDR2 FQGNSA. The CDR3 extends over 15 amino acids. Trimming took 2 bases from V and 1 from J, leaving 11 bases between them. The CDR3 reads CASSLLGSANTEAFF. Written as DNA, the CDR3 is TGTGCCAGCAGCTTACTAGGAAGTGCGAACACTGAAGCTTTCTTT.

The chain is built from TRBV19 and TRBJ1-2; 7 bases align to TRBD1. The CDR3 contains 16 residues. V lost 7 bases, J lost 3 bases, and 14 bases stayed unmatched. The germline V gene has CDR1 LNHDA and CDR2 SQIVND (reference sequence). CDR3 sequence (DNA): TGTGCCAGTACCACCACCGACAGGGATTGGGACTATGGCTACACCTTC. Translating it yields CASTTTDRDWDYGYTF. Combining the CDR3 with reference TRBV19 and TRBJ1-2 gives the whole variable domain DGGITQSPKYLFRKEGQNVTLSCEQNLNHDAMYWYRQDPGQGLRLIYYSQIVNDFQKGDIAEGYSVSREKKESFPLTVTSAQKNPTAFYLCASTTTDRDWDYGYTFGSGTRLTVV.

The gene calls are TRBV6-5 and TRBJ2-7, with a weak D call TRBD1 (6 bases). The V gene's germline CDR1 is MNHEY and CDR2 SVGAGI. This CDR3 contains 11 residues. Trimming removed 10 bases from V and 3 bases from J, with 10 bases in between. CDR3 sequence: CATRGVYEQYF. CDR3 coding DNA: TGTGCCACCAGGGGAGTCTACGAGCAGTACTTC.

The gene calls are TRBV6-5 and TRBJ2-7; D is possibly TRBD2 (5 bases). In germline, CDR1 is MNHEY, CDR2 SVGAGI. V lost 6 bases and J lost 0, with 15 bases in between. The CDR3 spans 15 residues. In DNA form, the CDR3 reads TGTGCCAGCAGCGTTTTGAGCGGTGGCTCCTACGAGCAGTACTTC. Translation: CASSVLSGGSYEQYF.

V and J are TRBV6-1 and TRBJ1-1; possibly TRBD1 for D (6 bases). In germline, CDR1 is MNHNS, CDR2 SASEGT. With 5 bases removed from V and 1 base from J, the gap between germline ends came to 8 bases. This CDR3 has 13 amino acids. The CDR3: CASSPGQNTEAFF. DNA of the CDR3: TGTGCCAGCAGTCCGGGACAGAACACTGAAGCTTTCTTT.

The rearrangement links TRBV7-9 to TRBJ1-4; TRBD1 matches 9 bases. Germline V gene data show CDR1 as SEHNR and CDR2 as FQNEAQ (reference sequence). This CDR3 is 14 amino acids long. After removal of 3 bases from V and 6 bases from J, the junction contained 2 bases not matched to a gene. CDR3 sequence reads: CASSFDRGDEKLFF. The CDR3 DNA reads as TGTGCCAGCAGCTTCGACAGGGGGGATGAAAAACTGTTTTTT.

The V and J genes are TRBV7-2 and TRBJ2-2, with D uncertain. The CDR3 is made up of 12 amino acids. Germline lookup yields CDR1 SGHTA and CDR2 FQGNSA. Trimming took 5 bases from V and 8 from J, leaving 9 bases between them. This CDR3 is CASSQATGELFF. CDR3 in DNA: TGTGCCAGCAGCCAGGCGACAGGGGAGCTGTTTTTT.

The chain combines TRBV6-5 with TRBJ2-7, with 7 bases matching TRBD2. With V trimmed by 5 bases and J by 1 base, 5 bases remained unmatched. Germline lookup yields CDR1 MNHEY and CDR2 SVGAGI. CDR3 length: 14 residues. The CDR3 DNA sequence: TGTGCCAGCAGTGGCAGGGAGGGGTCCTACGAGCAGTACTTC. This gives the protein CASSGREGSYEQYF.

This clone was detected only once. This chain links TRBV5-4 with TRBJ1-2; TRBD1 matches 9 bases. V trimming: 6 bases; J trimming: 6 bases; junction bases outside the gene matches: 6. CDR1 SGHNT and CDR2 YYREEE come from the germline V gene (reference sequence). The length of the CDR3 is 13 residues. CDR3 residues: CASTLQGADGYTF. CDR3 sequence (DNA): TGTGCCAGCACCCTACAGGGGGCGGATGGCTACACCTTC.

A word on this clone: The junction shows a germline mismatch at one end, possibly a read error. J is TRBJ2-3 and V is TRBV7-9; 14 bases are a match to TRBD2. This CDR3 contains 16 residues. Germline CDR1 SEHNR, CDR2 FQNEAQ (reference sequence). The CDR3 DNA follows: TGTTCCAGCAGCCCGGGACTAGCGGGAGACACAGATACGCAGTATTTT. It codes for CSSSPGLAGDTDTQYF.

This clone occurred once. The chain has TRBV29-1 and TRBJ1-1, with TRBD1 as a possible D gene (5 bases). Germline CDR1 is SQVTM and CDR2 is ANQGSEA. The CDR3 is 13 residues long. The V and J ends lost 6 bases and 7 bases respectively, with 18 bases between them. The DNA for the CDR3 is TGCAGCGTCACAACCGAAAGGACATTTGAAGCTTTCTTT. Its protein product is CSVTTERTFEAFF.

The chain recombines TRBV5-6 with TRBJ1-2; 7 bases are a match to TRBD1. The CDR3 covers 14 residues. CDR1 SGHDT and CDR2 YYEEEE come from the germline V gene. The J segment lost 7 bases and the V segment lost 6 bases, leaving 12 bases of the junction unmatched. In DNA form, the CDR3 reads TGTGCCAGCACCCGAAAGGAGGGGGCAGGTGGCTACACCTTC. Protein: CASTRKEGAGGYTF.

The chain links TRBV21-1 to TRBJ1-1; the D call of TRBD1 is as the table states it, not checked on the DNA. TRBV21-1 is a pseudogene locus. CDR3 length: 13 residues. CDR3: CASSTTGQDEAFF. The CDR3 bases are TGTGCCAGCAGCACTACAGGGCAAGATGAAGCTTTCTTT.

The genes are TRBV4-3 and TRBJ2-1; 15 bases align to TRBD2. There are 18 residues in the CDR3. Germline CDR1 is LGHNA and CDR2 is YSLEER. Germline trimming cut 0 bases from V and 9 bases from J; bases unmatched to any gene: 9. CDR3 in DNA: TGCGCCAGCAGCCAAGAAGCCCCCGGACTAGCGGGGGGGGGTGAGCAGTTCTTC. It specifies CASSQEAPGLAGGGEQFF.

The chain employs TRBV19 and TRBJ1-2, with D perhaps TRBD1 (5 bases). The CDR3 loop spans 12 amino acids. Germline CDR1 reads LNHDA; CDR2 reads SQIVND (reference sequence). Between the trimmed V and J ends, which lost 6 bases and 5 bases, there was a span of 10 bases. CDR3 sequence: CASSSRGYGYTF. CDR3 bases: TGTGCCAGTAGCTCCCGGGGGTATGGCTACACCTTC.

V and J are TRBV11-3 and TRBJ2-3; 9 bases are a match to TRBD2. Germline CDR1 SGHNT, CDR2 YENEEA. J gave up 2 bases and V 5 bases, and 5 bases lay outside the gene matches. The CDR3 consists of 15 residues. Here the CDR3 reads CASSLSGGSTDTQYF. In nucleotides, the CDR3 is TGTGCCAGCAGCCTTAGCGGGGGTTCCACAGATACGCAGTATTTT.

This clone occurred a few times. The rearrangement joins TRBV11-3 to TRBJ2-1; the D gene is possibly TRBD1 (5 bases). V lost 5 bases and J 1 base, leaving 18 bases between the germline ends. The CDR3 contains 17 residues. From germline, CDR1 is SGHNT and CDR2 YENEEA. CDR3 sequence reads: CASSQTLGRASYNEQFF. In nucleotides, the CDR3 is TGTGCCAGCAGCCAGACCCTGGGCAGGGCTTCCTACAATGAGCAGTTCTTC.

This clone was found once. The chain joins TRBV14 to TRBJ2-7; 7 bases line up with TRBD1. V was pared by 1 base and J by 0 bases, with 3 bases of the junction left unmatched. The CDR3 consists of 15 residues. The germline V gene encodes CDR1 SGHDN and CDR2 FVKESK. The CDR3, as DNA: TGTGCCAGCAGCCAAGTCGCAGGGGGCTCCTACGAGCAGTACTTC. It translates to CASSQVAGGSYEQYF.

This clone has only a few counts. The chain uses TRBV5-4 and TRBJ1-1; D not certain. The CDR3 sequence is 15 residues long. Trimming stripped 4 bases from V and 0 bases from J, with 13 bases between. The germline V gene encodes CDR1 SGHNT and CDR2 YYREEE (reference sequence). DNA of the CDR3: TGTGCCAGCAGCCCTATGGAGGGCTTGAACACTGAAGCTTTCTTT. The encoded protein is CASSPMEGLNTEAFF.

V is TRBV5-4 and J is TRBJ1-2; D unresolved. CDR1 SGHNT and CDR2 YYREEE come from the germline V gene (reference sequence). The CDR3 extends over 14 amino acids. Trimming left V 9 bases short and J 0 bases short, with 15 bases between. The CDR3 sequence is CATSPQLANYGYTF. The CDR3 DNA follows: TGTGCCACCTCCCCCCAGCTAGCTAACTATGGCTACACCTTC.

A single count supports this clone. This chain links TRBV6-1 with TRBJ2-1; 11 bases match TRBD2. The J segment lost 4 bases and the V segment lost 4 bases, leaving 12 bases of the junction unmatched. Per germline, CDR1 MNHNS and CDR2 SASEGT. The CDR3 loop spans 18 amino acids. The CDR3 DNA is TGTGCCAGCAGTGTTCTAGCGGGAGGACCTACAAGTTACAATGAGCAGTTCTTC. Encoded protein: CASSVLAGGPTSYNEQFF.

V gene TRBV11-2 combines with J gene TRBJ2-3; D may be TRBD2 (7 bases). The CDR3 totals 17 residues. V lost 2 bases to trimming and J lost 5 bases, with 20 bases between them. Germline CDR1 and CDR2: SGHAT and FQNNGV. Here the CDR3 DNA reads TGTGCCAGCAGCTTACTAGGGGGGGGAGGGCGAGGAGATACGCAGTATTTT. Its translation: CASSLLGGGGRGDTQYF. Full variable domain (remainder filled in from reference TRBV11-2 and TRBJ2-3): EAGVAQSPRYKIIEKRQSVAFWCNPISGHATLYWYQQILGQGPKLLIQFQNNGVVDDSQLPKDRFSAERLKGVDSTLKIQPAKLEDSAVYLCASSLLGGGGRGDTQYFGPGTRLTVL.

V usage is TRBV5-1 and J usage is TRBJ1-2; no clear D gene. This CDR3 is built from 14 residues. Germline V gene lookup returns CDR1 SGHRS and CDR2 YFSETQ. V gave up 6 bases and J gave up 2 bases, with 14 bases separating them. In DNA form, the CDR3 reads TGCGCCAGCACTCTGACGGGGTCCAACTATGGCTACACCTTC. Translation gives CASTLTGSNYGYTF.

V usage is TRBV9 and J usage is TRBJ1-2, with D possibly being TRBD1 (6 bases). Germline CDR1 and CDR2: SGDLS and YYNGEE. The length of the CDR3 is 14 residues. Deletions cut 3 bases from V and 5 bases from J, with 14 bases between. The CDR3 sequence is CASSASGTSYGYTF. CDR3 nucleotide sequence: TGTGCCAGCAGCGCATCCGGGACAAGTTATGGCTACACCTTC.

V gene TRBV19 combines with J gene TRBJ2-6; the D is unclear. This CDR3 region has 15 residues. Germline V CDR1 and CDR2: LNHDA, SQIVND (reference sequence). Between the trimmed V and J ends, which lost 4 bases and 0 bases, there was a span of 7 bases. CDR3 nucleotide sequence: TGTGCCAGTAGTACCTTTATCTCTGGGGCCAACGTCCTGACTTTC. Translation: CASSTFISGANVLTF.

As concerns this clone: At one of its ends the junction is not consistent with the germline gene, which may arise from a read error. V usage is TRBV7-9 and J usage is TRBJ2-3, with a weak D call TRBD2 (6 bases). CDR1 SEHNR and CDR2 FQNEAQ come from the germline V gene (reference sequence). The CDR3 spans 15 residues. In nucleotides, the CDR3 is TGTTCCAGCAGCTTCGGGACTCTCAGCACAGATACGCAGTATTTT. Protein sequence: CSSSFGTLSTDTQYF.

The rearrangement links TRBV4-1 to TRBJ2-4, with 10 bases fitting TRBD2. The CDR3 sequence is 16 residues long. J gave up 6 bases and V 0 bases, and 5 bases lay outside the gene matches. CDR1 MGHRA and CDR2 YSYEKL come from the germline V gene. CDR3 DNA sequence: TGCGCCAGCAGCCAAGATGAGGCTAGCGGGGGAAACATTCAGTACTTC. Translated, it gives CASSQDEASGGNIQYF.

The chain is built from TRBV7-9 and TRBJ2-1; unclear D gene. This CDR3 is built from 11 residues. Trimming shortened V by 5 bases and J by 8 bases, and 7 bases separated the two germline ends. Germline V CDR1 and CDR2: SEHNR, FQNEAQ (reference sequence). Written as DNA, the CDR3 is TGTGCCAGCAGCCCTAATTATGAGCAGTTCTTC. This gives the protein CASSPNYEQFF.